The 7 T cell receptor beta chains given below trace back to one sample, sequenced in a study of T cells after yellow fever vaccination. TCRdb ran MiXCR on the 5' RACE reads and lists one entry per CDR3 protein. This sample has about 340,000 distinct CDR3 sequences, with under 15% found just once. The specimen was CD4+ T cells sorted from PBMCs, collected 15 days after the yellow fever booster vaccination. The receptors were sampled from a man between 18 and 35 years old who received the YFV17D yellow fever vaccine.

The chain couples TRBV7-2 to TRBJ2-7, with 7 nucleotides matching TRBD1. Germline CDR1 and CDR2: SGHTA and FQGNSA. The ends lost 2 bases at V and 5 bases at J; junction bases unmatched: 6. The length of the CDR3 is 14 residues. CDR3 loop: CASSLNWQGDEQYF. The CDR3 nucleotides read TGTGCCAGCAGCTTAAACTGGCAGGGGGACGAGCAGTACTTC.

The chain has TRBV12-3 or TRBV12-4 and TRBJ1-2; no clear D. Deletions cut 1 base from V and 4 bases from J, with 7 bases between. The CDR3 is made up of 13 amino acids. CDR3 DNA sequence: TGTGCCAGCAGTTTAGGGGTCCTCTATGGCTACACCTTC. Translated: CASSLGVLYGYTF.

This clonotype showed up many times. The chain recombines TRBV4-2 with TRBJ1-2, with D maybe TRBD1 (6 bases). V gave up 1 base and J gave up 2 bases, with 11 bases separating them. CDR1 is LGHNA, CDR2 YNFKEQ, per germline. The CDR3 length is 15 residues. This CDR3 is CASSQGSTGNYGYTF. CDR3 sequence (DNA): TGTGCCAGCAGCCAAGGATCAACAGGGAACTATGGCTACACCTTC.

This clonotype was seen ten or more times. The J gene is TRBJ2-5, the V gene TRBV6-2 or TRBV6-3; D uncertain. The CDR3 totals 13 residues. The germline V and J ends were trimmed by 8 bases and 5 bases, with 15 bases remaining between them. Germline lookup yields CDR1 MNHEY and CDR2 SVGEGT. CDR3 in DNA: TGTGCCAGCTCATTGGTCTCCTGGGAGACCCAGTACTTC. Its translation is CASSLVSWETQYF.

The CDR3 here is CATSDFTGTNEQFF. CDR3 coding DNA: TGTGCCACCAGTGATTTTACCGGGACAAACGAGCAGTTCTTC. The chain carries TRBV24-1 and TRBJ2-1; D is possibly TRBD1 (6 bases). Germline CDR1 and CDR2: KGHDR and SFDVKD. This CDR3 is 14 amino acids long. V dropped 1 base and J dropped 10 bases, with 13 bases sitting between them.

The chain links TRBV5-8 to TRBJ2-5; D is undetermined. CDR1 and CDR2 (germline): SGHTS, YDEGEE. V lost 0 bases and J lost 0, with 12 bases in between. This CDR3 region has 16 residues. The CDR3 protein is CASSLGRGNNQETQYF. The CDR3 coding sequence is TGTGCCAGCAGCTTGGGGCGTGGTAACAACCAAGAGACCCAGTACTTC.

CDR3 bases: TGCAGTGCGGCCTCCAGTACAGGGGACGAGCAGTACGTC. It is translated as CSAASSTGDEQYV. The rearrangement links TRBV20-1 to TRBJ2-7, with 7 bases matching TRBD1. The V and J ends lost 6 bases and 5 bases, in that order; junction bases with no gene match: 10. The germline V gene has CDR1 DFQATT and CDR2 SNEGSKA (reference sequence). CDR3 length: 13 residues.